This T cell receptor beta chain originates from a study of blood T cell repertoires in COVID-19 (dated by TCRdb to about 2020). Background on the whole study: Samples from collaborators originated in the United States, Italy and Spain and spanned both the acute and convalescent phases of COVID-19. The material from the prospective study consisted of cDNA or gDNA derived from T cells, B-cell-depleted T cells, or PBMCs. Deeply sampled blood TCRbeta repertoires from subjects exposed to, actively infected with, or recovered from COVID-19 were included in the dataset. The repertoires were made available in a free public database intended to serve as a resource for research on the immune response to SARS-CoV-2. Samples were obtained from the ongoing ImmuneRACE study (first 160 participants) and from some 1,300 subjects provided by 6 global collaborators. A de-identified subject ID, COVID-19 status, age in years and sex were almost always included in the sample metadata. Where available, HLA class I and class II types were taken from metadata supplied by the sample provider and were not determined by assay-based typing.

The investigation overall reported the following: The amount of clinical and demographic metadata varied by source and participant and was provided uncurated.

Including the terminal cysteine and phenylalanine, the CDR3 comprises 12 residues. The sequence is cut down to CDR3 DNA, 36 bases in frame from base 1. With regard to this clone: The antigen it recognizes is unknown. The germline gene is not matched at one end of the junction; a read error may be the cause.

TCRbeta CDR3 regions were amplified from genomic DNA using the immunoSEQ Assay, a bias-controlled multiplex PCR. The original methods were these. The number of nucleated cells in each sample was estimated by amplification of reference gene primers within the assay. To quantify the absolute abundance of each unique TCRbeta CDR3 rearrangement, sequence reads were collapsed and filtered. For each sample, productive Simpson clonality was calculated as the square root of Simpson's diversity index across productive rearrangements. This is the immuneACCESS table as TCRdb keeps it, with only in-frame sequences that have V and J called. A part of the clones is gone; compared with another copy, unresolved V genes explain less than half, and the rest is unexplained. V, J and clone size were drawn from that table, and D and trimming were deduced from the DNA. In all, the sample holds 300,000 to 400,000 clones, and roughly 86% of those were seen once. Together, the top ten hold about 2% of the sample.

One collaborating source in Seattle enrolled patients while the patients were actively infected and followed the patients over time throughout the course of disease. Whole blood was collected in K2EDTA tubes by collaborating institutions according to the institutions' own protocols. For TCRbeta analysis, collaborator samples were shipped as frozen whole blood, as isolated PBMCs, or as DNA extracted from either sample type. Recombination connected TRBV12-3 or TRBV12-4 to TRBJ2-4, and 7 bases in between align with TRBD1. The sequence derives from a woman aged 60 to 75 with COVID-19, enrolled during active disease. The sequenced material came from peripheral blood. The DNA sequence is given as TGTGCCAGCAGTTCAACAGGGGCCTCGAGGGACTTC. Its translation is CASSSTGASRDF.